One sample yielded the 22 T cell receptor beta chains listed below, sequenced in a study of T-cell reconstitution after alpha-beta-depleted transplantation in children. A library of TCRbeta sequences, prepared with unique molecular identifiers, was generated. TCRdb re-called the PCR reads with MiXCR, one entry per CDR3 protein. The data contain 220,000 or so distinct CDR3 sequences, less than 9% of them singletons. Specimen: PBMCs, mostly from graft donor cells, collected 180 days after TCRalphabeta/CD19-depleted stem cell transplant. The receptors come from a male patient between 5 and 17 years old who had a stem cell transplant for acute lymphoblastic leukemia, so the T cells may come from the graft donor.

The V call is TRBV18, the J call TRBJ1-1, with a possible D match to TRBD1 (5 bases). This CDR3 has 15 residues. Trimming removed 2 bases from V and 2 bases from J, with 12 bases in between. Per the germline V gene, CDR1 is KGHSH and CDR2 is LQKENI. CDR3 region: CASSPSGGLNTEAFF. CDR3 DNA: TGTGCCAGCTCACCAAGCGGGGGACTTAACACTGAAGCTTTCTTT.

As regards this clonotype: Given a much more abundant clone one base away, this may be a read error. The V gene is TRBV11-1, the J gene TRBJ2-3; D may match TRBD1 or TRBD2 (5 bases each). This CDR3 comprises 19 residues. V lost 1 base and J lost 4, with 24 bases in between. Per germline, CDR1 SGHAT and CDR2 FQDESV (reference sequence). The CDR3 reads CASSLERGKNSPVSDTQYF. The CDR3 nucleotides read TGTGCCAGCAGCTTAGAGAGGGGCAAAAACAGCCCAGTGTCAGATACGCAGTATTTT. Based on the CDR3 plus reference TRBV11-1 and TRBJ2-3, the full variable domain is EAEVAQSPRYKITEKSQAVAFWCDPISGHATLYWYRQILGQGPELLVQFQDESVVDDSQLPKDRFSAERLKGVDSTLKIQPAELGDSAMYLCASSLERGKNSPVSDTQYFGPGTRLTVL.

In this sample, this clonotype turned up many times. The V gene is TRBV20-1, the J gene TRBJ1-5; 7 bases map to TRBD1. Trimming at V came to 6 bases and at J to 11 bases, leaving 13 bases not matched to a gene. The CDR3 sequence is 13 residues long. Germline loops: CDR1 DFQATT, CDR2 SNEGSKA (reference sequence). The CDR3 loop reads CSARGVSAFAQHF. CDR3 bases: TGCAGTGCCAGGGGGGTGTCGGCTTTTGCCCAGCATTTT.

This clonotype was counted between two and nine times. CDR3 loop: CASSLEQAGNEQFF. The CDR3 nucleotides are TGTGCCAGCAGCTTAGAGCAGGCCGGAAATGAGCAGTTCTTC. The chain carries TRBV11-2 and TRBJ2-1; D is unclear. Germline loops: CDR1 SGHAT, CDR2 FQNNGV. The ends were cut back, 0 bases at V and 7 bases at J, with 10 bases in the middle. The length of the CDR3 is 14 residues.

The chain employs TRBV18 and TRBJ2-3; 14 positions match TRBD2. The germline gives CDR1 KGHSH, CDR2 LQKENI. After removal of 4 bases from V and 0 bases from J, the junction contained 0 bases not matched to a gene. This CDR3 has 16 residues. The CDR3 reads CASSRLAGGSTDTQYF. CDR3 bases: TGTGCCAGCTCACGACTAGCGGGGGGGAGCACAGATACGCAGTATTTT. The variable domain in full, completed from reference TRBV18 and TRBJ2-3, reads NAGVMQNPRHLVRRRGQEARLRCSPMKGHSHVYWYRQLPEEGLKFMVYLQKENIIDESGMPKERFSAEFPKEGPSILRIQQVVRGDSAAYFCASSRLAGGSTDTQYFGPGTRLTVL.

This clonotype appeared many times. The chain couples TRBV5-1 to TRBJ2-3; D is unresolved. CDR1 and CDR2 from the germline V gene are SGHRS and YFSETQ. V was trimmed by 4 bases and J by 2 bases, leaving 11 bases between them. This CDR3 spans 14 amino acids. Here the CDR3 DNA reads TGCGCCAGCAGCCTAGTACAGCTCACAGATACGCAGTATTTT. It encodes CASSLVQLTDTQYF.

This clonotype was counted many times. This chain links TRBV5-1 with TRBJ2-2; 10 bases fit TRBD1. V lost 4 bases, J lost 5 bases, and 5 bases stayed unmatched. The CDR3 contains 15 residues. Germline V CDR1 and CDR2: SGHRS, YFSETQ. The CDR3: CASSPKGQGTGELFF. Here the CDR3 DNA reads TGCGCCAGCAGCCCTAAGGGACAGGGGACCGGGGAGCTGTTTTTT.

This clonotype occurred many times. This rearrangement joins TRBV5-1 to TRBJ2-1; 7 bases are a match to TRBD2. Germline V gene data show CDR1 as SGHRS and CDR2 as YFSETQ. The V gene end was trimmed by 4 bases and the J gene end by 4 bases; junction bases not matched to a gene: 11. The CDR3 length is 16 residues. The CDR3: CASSKVGLADYNEQFF. In DNA, the CDR3 is TGCGCCAGCAGCAAGGTGGGGCTAGCGGATTACAATGAGCAGTTCTTC.

The chain employs TRBV7-8 and TRBJ1-2; a possible D gene is TRBD1 (5 bases). This CDR3 comprises 14 residues. V was cut by 1 base and J by 6 bases, with 12 bases left in between. Germline V CDR1 and CDR2: SGHVS, FQNEAQ. The CDR3 coding sequence is TGTGCCAGCAGCTTAGAGGCAGGGAAACATGGCTACACCTTC. Residues: CASSLEAGKHGYTF.

The rearrangement links TRBV5-5 to TRBJ2-1; D gene uncertain. The CDR3 is 14 residues long. The germline V and J ends were trimmed by 4 bases and 10 bases, with 18 bases remaining between them. The germline V gene has CDR1 SGHKS and CDR2 YYEKEE (reference sequence). The CDR3 protein is CASSPPKTRSEQFF. CDR3 DNA sequence: TGTGCCAGCAGCCCTCCGAAGACGAGGTCGGAGCAGTTCTTC.

This clonotype was observed at least ten times. The genes are TRBV6-9 and TRBJ2-5; TRBD2 agrees at 7 bases. The CDR3 extends over 13 amino acids. V lost 2 bases and J lost 5; bases outside the gene matches: 2. Germline V gene data show CDR1 as MNHGY and CDR2 as SVAAGI. The CDR3: CASSYQGGETQYF. The CDR3 region has the DNA TGTGCCAGCAGTTATCAGGGAGGGGAGACCCAGTACTTC.

This clonotype was detected only a few times. This chain uses TRBV19 with TRBJ2-3, with TRBD2 matching 9 bases. The junction had 9 bases not matched to a gene; V was cut back by 8 bases and J by 0 bases. The germline gives CDR1 LNHDA, CDR2 SQIVND (reference sequence). This CDR3 is built from 16 residues. CDR3 amino acids: CASDVGGRVSTDTQYF. The CDR3 nucleotides read TGTGCCAGTGACGTCGGCGGGAGGGTCAGCACAGATACGCAGTATTTT.

At least ten counts were recorded for this clonotype. The chain employs TRBV7-9 and TRBJ1-2, with D tentatively TRBD1 (5 bases). Germline CDR1 SEHNR, CDR2 FQNEAQ (reference sequence). CDR3 length equals 14 residues. Trimming left V 0 bases short and J 4 bases short, with 9 bases between. The CDR3 spells CASSLAGPPYGYTF. CDR3 DNA sequence: TGTGCCAGCAGCTTAGCGGGACCGCCCTATGGCTACACCTTC.

This clonotype came up many times. The chain uses TRBV19 and TRBJ2-4; tentatively, D is TRBD2 (5 bases). The CDR3 extends over 10 amino acids. The germline V gene encodes CDR1 LNHDA and CDR2 SQIVND (reference sequence). Deletions cut 6 bases from V and 12 bases from J, with 9 bases between. CDR3 bases: TGTGCCAGTAGCTCCGGGGATCAGTACTTC. Residues: CASSSGDQYF.

V gene TRBV20-1 combines with J gene TRBJ1-6; the D gene is possibly TRBD1 (5 bases). The germline gives CDR1 DFQATT, CDR2 SNEGSKA (reference sequence). The CDR3 spans 18 residues. V lost 3 bases to trimming and J lost 7 bases, with 25 bases between them. The CDR3 nucleotides read TGCAGTGCTAGCCCCGTCGGCAGGGTGGTACTTGGGAATTCACCCCTCCACTTT. Translation: CSASPVGRVVLGNSPLHF.

Concerning this clonotype: A much more abundant neighbour one base away suggests this may be a read error. The chain joins TRBV9 to TRBJ2-3; no reliable D call. CDR1 and CDR2 (germline): SGDLS, YYNGEE. The CDR3 is 14 amino acids. In nucleotides, the CDR3 is TGTGCCAGCAGCGTAGAAAGATTCACAAATACGCAGTATTTT. Translating gives CASSVERFTNTQYF.

This clonotype was seen at least ten times. The chain is built from TRBV4-1 and TRBJ2-7; TRBD1 aligns across 8 bases. CDR3 length equals 16 residues. J gave up 1 base and V 4 bases, and 9 bases lay outside the gene matches. CDR1 and CDR2 (germline): MGHRA, YSYEKL. This chain's CDR3 is CASSPRADRASYEQYF. In DNA, the CDR3 is TGCGCCAGCAGCCCCCGGGCGGACAGGGCATCCTACGAGCAGTACTTC.

This clonotype was picked up many times. The gene calls are TRBV27 and TRBJ2-1, with 13 bases identical to TRBD2. The CDR3 extends over 19 amino acids. Germline lookup yields CDR1 MNHEY and CDR2 SMNVEV (reference sequence). The V and J ends lost 7 bases and 0 bases, in that order; junction bases with no gene match: 12. The CDR3 loop is CASTFSTSGGSSSYNEQFF. In DNA, the CDR3 is TGTGCCAGCACCTTTTCGACTAGCGGGGGGTCGAGCTCCTACAATGAGCAGTTCTTC.

The table lists this clonotype with many counts. J is TRBJ2-7 and V is TRBV19, with 9 bases lining up with TRBD1. Losses at the gene ends were 9 bases for V and 5 bases for J; bases not matched to a gene: 14. Germline CDR1 LNHDA, CDR2 SQIVND (reference sequence). The CDR3 is made up of 15 amino acids. The CDR3 nucleotides read TGTGCCAGCAGGGCGGGGGACAGGGAAAGGCACGAGCAGTACTTC. Translated: CASRAGDRERHEQYF.

This clonotype was counted at least ten times. This chain links TRBV20-1 with TRBJ1-3, with D perhaps TRBD1 (6 bases). The germline V gene encodes CDR1 DFQATT and CDR2 SNEGSKA (reference sequence). V gave up 0 bases and J gave up 0 bases, with 6 bases separating them. The CDR3 extends over 14 amino acids. The CDR3 is CSAREQGSGNTIYF. The CDR3 DNA reads TGCAGTGCTAGAGAACAGGGCTCTGGAAACACCATATATTTT.

This clonotype was recorded many times. This chain connects TRBV28 to TRBJ2-5; D ambiguous. Between the trimmed V and J ends, which lost 6 bases and 4 bases, there was a span of 12 bases. The CDR3 contains 13 residues. The germline V gene has CDR1 MDHEN and CDR2 SYDVKM. DNA for the CDR3: TGTGCCAGCAGCGAACAGATAAGAGAGACCCAGTACTTC. Translating gives CASSEQIRETQYF. Filled out from reference TRBV28 and TRBJ2-5, the complete variable domain reads DVKVTQSSRYLVKRTGEKVFLECVQDMDHENMFWYRQDPGLGLRLIYFSYDVKMKEKGDIPEGYSVSREKKERFSLILESASTNQTSMYLCASSEQIRETQYFGPGTRLLVL.

A note on this clonotype: Being one base from a much bigger clone, this may be a read error. V is TRBV11-2 and J is TRBJ2-3, with TRBD1 matching over 7 bases. The CDR3 runs 18 residues. Germline CDR1 SGHAT, CDR2 FQNNGV. For the CDR3, the DNA is TGTGCCTGCAGCTTAGGGGGACAGTTCGGGTCTACGGGGGATACGCAGTATTTT. It codes for CACSLGGQFGSTGDTQYF.